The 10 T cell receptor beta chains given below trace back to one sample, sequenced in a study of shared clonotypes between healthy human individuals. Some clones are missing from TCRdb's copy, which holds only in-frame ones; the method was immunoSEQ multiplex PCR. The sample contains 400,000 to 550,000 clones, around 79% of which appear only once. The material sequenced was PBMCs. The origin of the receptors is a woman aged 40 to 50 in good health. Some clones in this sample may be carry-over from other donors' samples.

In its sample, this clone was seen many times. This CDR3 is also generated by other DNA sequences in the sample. CDR3 amino acids: CASSLFGAQGSGYTF. For the CDR3, the DNA is TGTGCCAGCAGTTTATTCGGAGCACAGGGTTCTGGCTACACCTTC. The chain uses TRBV28 and TRBJ1-2, with D possibly TRBD1 on 6 matching bases. V was cut by 1 base and J by 7 bases, with 16 bases left in between. Germline V gives CDR1 MDHEN, CDR2 SYDVKM. This CDR3 is built from 15 residues.

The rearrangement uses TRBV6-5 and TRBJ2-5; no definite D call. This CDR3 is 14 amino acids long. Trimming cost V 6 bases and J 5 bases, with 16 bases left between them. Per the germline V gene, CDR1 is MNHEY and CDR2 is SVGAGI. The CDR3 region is CASSRRPLLETQYF. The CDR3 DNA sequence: TGTGCCAGCAGCCGACGGCCGCTTTTGGAGACCCAGTACTTC.

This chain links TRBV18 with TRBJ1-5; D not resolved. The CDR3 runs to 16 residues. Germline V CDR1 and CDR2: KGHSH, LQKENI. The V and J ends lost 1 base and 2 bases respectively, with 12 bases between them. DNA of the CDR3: TGTGCCAGCTCACCACGTATAGATGAAGGCAATCAGCCCCAGCATTTT. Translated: CASSPRIDEGNQPQHF.

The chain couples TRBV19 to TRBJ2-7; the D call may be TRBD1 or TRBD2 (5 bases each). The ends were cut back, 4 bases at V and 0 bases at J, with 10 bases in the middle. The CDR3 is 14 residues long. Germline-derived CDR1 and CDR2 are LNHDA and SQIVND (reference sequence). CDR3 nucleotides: TGTGCCAGTAGTAGGGACCGACTCTCCTACGAGCAGTACTTC. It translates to CASSRDRLSYEQYF.

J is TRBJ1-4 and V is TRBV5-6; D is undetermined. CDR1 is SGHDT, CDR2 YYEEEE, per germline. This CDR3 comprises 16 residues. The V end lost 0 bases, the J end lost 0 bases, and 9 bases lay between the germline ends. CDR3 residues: CASSLGQLATNEKLFF. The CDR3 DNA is TGTGCCAGCAGCTTGGGTCAGCTGGCAACTAATGAAAAACTGTTTTTT.

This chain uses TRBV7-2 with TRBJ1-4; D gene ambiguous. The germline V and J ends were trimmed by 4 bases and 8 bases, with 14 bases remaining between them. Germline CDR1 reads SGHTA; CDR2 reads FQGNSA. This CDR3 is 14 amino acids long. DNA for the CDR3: TGTGCCAGCAGCTACGGACCCACCTCGGAAAAACTGTTTTTT. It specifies CASSYGPTSEKLFF.

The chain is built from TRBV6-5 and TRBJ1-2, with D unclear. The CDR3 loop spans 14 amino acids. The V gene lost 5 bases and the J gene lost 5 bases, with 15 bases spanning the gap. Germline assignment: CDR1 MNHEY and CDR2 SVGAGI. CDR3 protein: CASSPGTAIYGYTF. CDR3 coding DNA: TGTGCCAGCAGTCCCGGTACCGCGATTTATGGCTACACCTTC.

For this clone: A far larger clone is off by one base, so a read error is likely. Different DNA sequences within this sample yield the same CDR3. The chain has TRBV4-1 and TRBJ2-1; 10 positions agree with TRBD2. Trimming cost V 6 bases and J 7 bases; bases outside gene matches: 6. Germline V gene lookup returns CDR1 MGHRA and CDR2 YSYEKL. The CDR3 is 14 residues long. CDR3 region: CASSRTSGINEQFF. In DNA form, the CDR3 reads TGCGCCAGCAGTCGTACTAGCGGGATTAATGAGCAGTTCTTC.

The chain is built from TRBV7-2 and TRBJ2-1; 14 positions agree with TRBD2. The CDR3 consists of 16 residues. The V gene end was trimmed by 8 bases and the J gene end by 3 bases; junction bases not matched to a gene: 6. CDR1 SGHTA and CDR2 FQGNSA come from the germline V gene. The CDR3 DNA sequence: TGTGCCAGCGGCCGACTAGCGGGAGGGATCTACAATGAGCAGTTCTTC. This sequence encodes CASGRLAGGIYNEQFF. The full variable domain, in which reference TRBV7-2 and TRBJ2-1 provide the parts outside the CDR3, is GAGVSQSPSNKVTEKGKDVELRCDPISGHTALYWYRQSLGQGLEFLIYFQGNSAPDKSGLPSDRFSAERTGGSVSTLTIQRTQQEDSAVYLCASGRLAGGIYNEQFFGPGTRLTVL.

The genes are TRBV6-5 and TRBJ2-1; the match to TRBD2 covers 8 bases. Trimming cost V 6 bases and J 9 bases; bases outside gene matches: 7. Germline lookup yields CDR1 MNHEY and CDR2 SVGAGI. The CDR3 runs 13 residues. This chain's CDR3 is CASRRTSRGEQFF. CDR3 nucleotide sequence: TGTGCCAGCAGACGGACTAGCCGGGGTGAGCAGTTCTTC.